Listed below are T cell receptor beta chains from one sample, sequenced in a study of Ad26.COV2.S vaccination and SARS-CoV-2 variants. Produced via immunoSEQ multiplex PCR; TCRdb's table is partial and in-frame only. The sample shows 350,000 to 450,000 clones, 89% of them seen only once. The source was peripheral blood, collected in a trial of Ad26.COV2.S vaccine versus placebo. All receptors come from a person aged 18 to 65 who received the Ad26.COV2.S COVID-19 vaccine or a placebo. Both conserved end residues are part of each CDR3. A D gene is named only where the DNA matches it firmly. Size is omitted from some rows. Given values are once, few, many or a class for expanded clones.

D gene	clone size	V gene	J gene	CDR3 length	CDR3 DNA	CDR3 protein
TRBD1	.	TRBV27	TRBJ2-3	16	TGTGCCAGCAGTCCACTTCCCGGACAGGGACCAGATACGCAGTATTTT	CASSPLPGQGPDTQYF
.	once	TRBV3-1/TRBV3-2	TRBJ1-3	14	TGTGCCAGCAGCCCGGGAAGGGCTGGAAACACCATATATTTT	CASSPGRAGNTIYF
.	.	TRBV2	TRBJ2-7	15	TGTGCCAGCAGAGTCCCCTCGGGGGAGAGGTACGAGCAGTACTTC	CASRVPSGERYEQYF
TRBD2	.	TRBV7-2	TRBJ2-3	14	TGTGCCAGCAGCTTAGGACTAGCGGGAGGTCTTCAGTATTTT	CASSLGLAGGLQYF
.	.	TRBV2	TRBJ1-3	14	TGTGCCAGCACGAGAGGGGAAGCTGGAAACACCATATATTTT	CASTRGEAGNTIYF
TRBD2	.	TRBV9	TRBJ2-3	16	TGTGCCAGCAGCCCCCAGGGACTAGGGAACACAGATACGCAGTATTTT	CASSPQGLGNTDTQYF
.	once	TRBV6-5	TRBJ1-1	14	TGTGCCAGCAGCCAACATCGAGTGCCTGATGGAGCTTTCTTT	CASSQHRVPDGAFF
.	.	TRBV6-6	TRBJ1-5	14	TGTGCCAGCAGTTACTCGGCAGGGGATCAGCCCCAGCATTTT	CASSYSAGDQPQHF
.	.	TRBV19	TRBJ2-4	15	TGTGCCAGTAGTATGGACGGATCAAAATTAAACATTCAGTACTTC	CASSMDGSKLNIQYF
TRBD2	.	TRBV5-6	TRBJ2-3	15	TGTGCCAGCAGCTGGACTAGCGGGAGCACAGATACGCAGTATTTT	CASSWTSGSTDTQYF
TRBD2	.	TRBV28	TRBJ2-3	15	TGTGCCAGCAGTTTAGCGGGAGGGCGGGTAGATACGCAGTATTTT	CASSLAGGRVDTQYF
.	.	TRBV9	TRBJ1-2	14	TGTGCCAGCAGCGTAGATCAGGGTCCCGGTGGCTACACCTTC	CASSVDQGPGGYTF
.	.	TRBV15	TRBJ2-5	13	TGTGCCACCAGCAGCCGGGGAACAGAGACCCAGTACTTC	CATSSRGTETQYF
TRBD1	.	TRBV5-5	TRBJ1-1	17	TGTGCCAGCAGCTTGGTTAGCGGACAGGGAAGAAGAACTGAAGCTTTCTTT	CASSLVSGQGRRTEAFF
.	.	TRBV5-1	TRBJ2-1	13	TGCGCCAGCAGCAAGATAGCTGGTGGTGAGCAGTTCTTC	CASSKIAGGEQFF
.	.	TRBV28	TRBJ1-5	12	TGTGCCAGCAGTCCCCCGACACGACGCCAGCATTTT	CASSPPTRRQHF
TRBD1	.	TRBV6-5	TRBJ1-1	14	TGTGCCAGCAGATCCGGGACAGCGGACACTGAAGCTTTCTTT	CASRSGTADTEAFF
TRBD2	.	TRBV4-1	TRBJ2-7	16	TGCGCCAGCAGCCCCGACCCCGGACTAGCGGGGGTACGGCAGTACTTC	CASSPDPGLAGVRQYF
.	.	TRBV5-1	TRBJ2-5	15	TGCGCCAGCAGCTTGGGCACAGGCATACAAGAGACCCAGTACTTC	CASSLGTGIQETQYF
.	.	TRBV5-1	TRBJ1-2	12	TGCGCCAGCAGTCCGGGCCTCTATGGCTACACCTTC	CASSPGLYGYTF
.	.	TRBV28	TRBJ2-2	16	TGTGCCAGCAGTTTCCCGGGGGATCTGAACACCGGGGAGCTGTTTTTT	CASSFPGDLNTGELFF
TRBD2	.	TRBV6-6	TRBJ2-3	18	TGTGCCAGCAGTCGAACAGGACTAGCGGGAACTCGAACAGATACGCAGTATTTT	CASSRTGLAGTRTDTQYF
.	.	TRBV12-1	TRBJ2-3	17	TGTGCCAGCAGCTTTGGGCCGGGAGTCCGATCTCCAGATACGCAGTATTTT	CASSFGPGVRSPDTQYF
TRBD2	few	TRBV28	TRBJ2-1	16	TGTGCCAGCAGTTCCGGACTAGCGGGAGTCGACAATGAGCAGTTCTTC	CASSSGLAGVDNEQFF
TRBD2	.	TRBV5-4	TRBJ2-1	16	TGTGCCAGCAGGCCATCTAGCGGGAGGCCCTACAATGAGCAGTTCTTC	CASRPSSGRPYNEQFF
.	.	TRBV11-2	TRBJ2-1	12	TGTGCCAGCAGCTTAGAGGCGGGTGAGCAGTTCTTC	CASSLEAGEQFF
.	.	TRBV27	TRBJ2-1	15	TGTGCCAGCAGTCCCGGGACTCCCTCCTACAATGAGCAGTTCTTC	CASSPGTPSYNEQFF
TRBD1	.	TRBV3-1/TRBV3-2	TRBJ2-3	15	TGTGCCAGCAGCCATAAAACAGGGGAAGGGGATACGCAGTATTTT	CASSHKTGEGDTQYF
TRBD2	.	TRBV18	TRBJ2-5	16	TGTGCCAGCTCACCGCCCACACTAGCGGGAGAAGAGACCCAGTACTTC	CASSPPTLAGEETQYF
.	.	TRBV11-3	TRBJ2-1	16	TGTGCCAGCAGCTCCGGGGGGACAGGCGCCTACAATGAGCAGTTCTTC	CASSSGGTGAYNEQFF
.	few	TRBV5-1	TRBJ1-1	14	TGCGCCAGCAGCTTGGATGCAGTGAACACTGAAGCTTTCTTT	CASSLDAVNTEAFF
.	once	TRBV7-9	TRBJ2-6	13	TGTGCCAGCAGCCAAGGTGGGGCCAACGTCCTGACTTTC	CASSQGGANVLTF
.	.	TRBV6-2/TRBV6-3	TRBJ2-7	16	TGTGCCAGCAGTTACTCGACCAGGGTGAATTCCTACGAGCAGTACTTC	CASSYSTRVNSYEQYF
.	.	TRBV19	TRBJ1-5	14	TGTGCCAGTAGTATAGTCCCAGGACCCCAGCCCCAGCATTTT	CASSIVPGPQPQHF
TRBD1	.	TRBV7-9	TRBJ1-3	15	TGTGCCAGCAGCCCGCCGGGACAGGGGGGGAACACCATATATTTT	CASSPPGQGGNTIYF
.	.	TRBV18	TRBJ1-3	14	TGTGCCAGCCCAGGACAGTCCTCTGGAAACACCATATATTTT	CASPGQSSGNTIYF
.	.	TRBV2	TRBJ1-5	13	TGTGCCAGCAGTGAAGAGATGGGTCAGCCCCAGCATTTT	CASSEEMGQPQHF
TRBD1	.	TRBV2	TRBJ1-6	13	TGTGCCACAGGGACAGGGGGAAGTTCACCCCTCCACTTT	CATGTGGSSPLHF
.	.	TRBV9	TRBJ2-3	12	TGTGCCAGCAGCTCCGTTGGAGATACGCAGTATTTT	CASSSVGDTQYF
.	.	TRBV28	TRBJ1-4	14	TGTGCCAGCAGCGCCCAGCGGGCCGACGAAAAACTGTTTTTT	CASSAQRADEKLFF
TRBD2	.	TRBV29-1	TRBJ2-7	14	TGCAGCGTTGTGGGGGGGACCGGCTCCTACGAGCAGTACTTC	CSVVGGTGSYEQYF
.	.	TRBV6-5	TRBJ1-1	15	TGTGCCAGCAGGCAGGGGACTTCCATGAACACTGAAGCTTTCTTT	CASRQGTSMNTEAFF
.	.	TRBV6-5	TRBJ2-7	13	TGTGCCAGCAGAGAGTATCACGCCAACGAGCAGTACTTC	CASREYHANEQYF
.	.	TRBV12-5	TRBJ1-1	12	TGTGCTAGTGGTTCAGGGGTCACTGAAGCTTTCTTT	CASGSGVTEAFF
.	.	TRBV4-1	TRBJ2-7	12	TGCGCCAGCAGCCAACTGACCGTAGCGCAGTACTTC	CASSQLTVAQYF